This TCR beta chain was found in a study of cytomegalovirus exposure and HLA in healthy donors. Overall study findings and caveats: The authors enumerated some 160 TCR beta chains as linked to cytomegalovirus. In a later analysis, TCR association rates varied by HLA locus: DRB1 most, HLA-C fewest. In a later analysis, at a false discovery rate of 0.05, over 15,000 TCR beta sequences were associated with HLA alleles. Earlier findings revealed that most TCR beta V segments proved productive either about 90% or about 30% of the time.

With 3 bases removed from V and 7 bases from J, the gap between germline ends came to 15 bases. Germline V CDR1 and CDR2: SNHLY, FYNNEI. The CDR3 spans 14 residues. Concerning this clone itself: Its antigen is still unknown.

The PCR had 60 Vbeta and 13 Jbeta primers. The data were produced by immunoSEQ multiplex PCR, yet TCRdb's version contains in-frame clones alone and is incomplete. Of 170,000 or so clones in the sample, 80% to 85% were seen once. The specimen was PBMCs. J is TRBJ2-5 and V is TRBV2; TRBD1 might be the D (6 bases). The TCR comes from a man aged 50-59 years in good health and CMV-seronegative. The CDR3 region is CASSERVEQGTQYF. The CDR3 nucleotides are TGTGCCAGCAGTGAGAGGGTGGAACAGGGGACCCAGTACTTC.